This T cell receptor beta chain was identified during a study of metastatic and nonmetastatic thyroid tumors (dated by TCRdb to about 2020). About the investigation overall: For patients with malignant and with benign thyroid disease, the researchers compared repertoires between peripheral blood samples and tumor or nodule tissue samples.

What the research found in general, with its limitations: In both blood and tumor samples, malignant tumors were reported to have significantly higher TCR beta diversity than benign nodules.

In regard to this clone: The antigen it recognizes is unknown. No per-base quality is available; no much larger clone lies one base away.

The method was PCR. Data came from an Illumina HiSeq 4000. High-throughput sequencing was used to profile the TCR beta-chain CDR3 region of each patient. In the source study's methods: CDR3 differences across clinicopathological groups were used to build a classifier for discriminating distant-metastatic papillary thyroid cancer patients. To measure repertoire diversity the researchers used the Shannon index, while the Morisita-Horn index served to gauge how similar the tumor and blood repertoires were. The raw public data were reprocessed by TCRdb itself: fastp quality trimming at Q25, MiXCR clonotype calling, in-frame beta chains only. The V and J calls here are based on TCRdb, not the publication. For this sample there are tens of thousands of clones; 3.5% to 5% appear just once. The ten biggest clones cover roughly a tenth of the sample. V is reduced by 7 bases and J by 7 bases, leaving a spacing of 13 bases between them. CDR1 and CDR2 were assigned from the germline V gene as MNHNS and SASEGT. The CDR3, from cysteine to phenylalanine, totals 12 residues. Only the CDR3 region is kept as DNA, spanning 36 bases read in frame from base 1.

No patient had received any treatment before thyroid surgery. The study retrospectively analysed patient clinical samples collected from the early 2010s to the late 2010s using T-cell receptor beta sequencing. The chain is encoded by TRBV6-1 joined to TRBJ1-2; possibly the D gene is TRBD1, per 6 matching bases. The clonotype originates from a female donor with papillary thyroid cancer or a benign thyroid nodule (not recorded which). Some clones in this sample may be carry-over from other donors' samples. The sample was blood. In nucleotides, the sequence is TGTGCCAGCACAAAAGGGGGTGGTGGCTACACCTTC. This sequence encodes CASTKGGGGYTF.